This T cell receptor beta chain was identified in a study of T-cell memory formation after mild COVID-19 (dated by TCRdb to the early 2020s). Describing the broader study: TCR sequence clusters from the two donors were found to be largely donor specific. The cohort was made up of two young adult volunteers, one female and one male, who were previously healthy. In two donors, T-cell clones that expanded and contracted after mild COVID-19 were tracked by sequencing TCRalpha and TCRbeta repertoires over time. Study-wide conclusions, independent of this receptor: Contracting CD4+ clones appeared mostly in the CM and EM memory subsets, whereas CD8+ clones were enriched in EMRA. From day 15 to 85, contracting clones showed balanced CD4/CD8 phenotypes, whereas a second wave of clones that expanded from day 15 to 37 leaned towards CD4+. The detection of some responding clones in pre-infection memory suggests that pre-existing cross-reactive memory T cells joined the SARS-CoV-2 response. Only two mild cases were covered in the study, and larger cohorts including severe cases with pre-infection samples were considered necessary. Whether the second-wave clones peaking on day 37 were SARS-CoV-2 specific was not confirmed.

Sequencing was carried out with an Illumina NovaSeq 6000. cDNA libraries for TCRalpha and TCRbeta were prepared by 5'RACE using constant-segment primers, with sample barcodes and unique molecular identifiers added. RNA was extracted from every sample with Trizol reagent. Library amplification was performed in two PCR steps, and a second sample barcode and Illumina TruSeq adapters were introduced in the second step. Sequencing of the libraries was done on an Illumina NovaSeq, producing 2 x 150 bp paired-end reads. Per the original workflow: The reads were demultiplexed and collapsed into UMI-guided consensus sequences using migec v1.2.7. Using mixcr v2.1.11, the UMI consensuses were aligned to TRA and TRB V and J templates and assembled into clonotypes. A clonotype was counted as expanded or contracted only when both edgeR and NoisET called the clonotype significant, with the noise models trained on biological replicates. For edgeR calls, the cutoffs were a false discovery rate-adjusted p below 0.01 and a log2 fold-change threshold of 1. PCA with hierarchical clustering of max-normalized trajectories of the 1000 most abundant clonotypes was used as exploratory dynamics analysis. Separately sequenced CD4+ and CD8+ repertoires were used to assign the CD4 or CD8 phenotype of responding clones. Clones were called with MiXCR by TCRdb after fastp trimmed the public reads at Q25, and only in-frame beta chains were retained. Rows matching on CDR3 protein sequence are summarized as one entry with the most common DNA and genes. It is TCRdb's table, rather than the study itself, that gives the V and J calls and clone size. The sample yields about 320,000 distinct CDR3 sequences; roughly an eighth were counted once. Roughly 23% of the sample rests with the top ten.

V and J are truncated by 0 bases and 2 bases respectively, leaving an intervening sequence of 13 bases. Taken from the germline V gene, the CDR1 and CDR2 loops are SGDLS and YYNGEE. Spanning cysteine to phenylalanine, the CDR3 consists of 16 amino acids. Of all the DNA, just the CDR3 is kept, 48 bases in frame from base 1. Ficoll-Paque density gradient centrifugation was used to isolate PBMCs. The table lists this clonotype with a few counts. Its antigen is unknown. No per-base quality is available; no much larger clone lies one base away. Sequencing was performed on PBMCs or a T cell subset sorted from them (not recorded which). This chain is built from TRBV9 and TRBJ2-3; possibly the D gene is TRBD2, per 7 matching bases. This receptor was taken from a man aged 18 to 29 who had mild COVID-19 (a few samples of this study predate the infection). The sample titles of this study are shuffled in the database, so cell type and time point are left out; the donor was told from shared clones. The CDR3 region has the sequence CASSVGGGTNTDTQYF. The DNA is TGTGCCAGCAGCGTAGGAGGGGGGACTAACACAGATACGCAGTATTTT.